This TCR beta chain is from a study of OX40 agonist ivuxolimab in advanced cancers. Study context: Dose-escalation subjects each had hepatocellular carcinoma, melanoma, renal cell or head and neck cancer.

Concerning this clone itself: What it binds is unknown.

Sequencing used immunoSEQ multiplex PCR; TCRdb keeps in-frame clones, though not all of them. The data contain tens of thousands of clones, approximately 92% of them singletons. V lost 3 bases and J 1 base, leaving 2 bases between the germline ends. The V gene's germline CDR1 is SEHNR and CDR2 FQNEAQ (reference sequence). The length of the CDR3 is 12 residues. A history of autoimmune disease or systemic immunosuppression excluded patients. Broader study findings: On average, a greater number of expanded clones characterised CD8+ T cells relative to CD4+. Clonal expansion by week 6 occurred in CD4+ and CD8+ blood T cells (at 0.1 to 3.0 mg/kg).

The sample in question was CD4+ or CD8+ T cells sorted from blood, obtained in a trial of the OX40 agonist ivuxolimab. The receptor was isolated from an adult with an advanced solid tumor such as melanoma, head and neck, liver or kidney cancer. The V gene is TRBV7-9, the J gene TRBJ2-3; D uncertain. DNA for the CDR3: TGTGCCAGCAGCTTCGGCACAGATACGCAGTATTTT. It encodes CASSFGTDTQYF.